The T cell receptor (beta chain) under discussion was sequenced for a study of CD8 T cells in ankylosing spondylitis. One entry per CDR3 protein, called by TCRdb with MiXCR from the 5' RACE reads. The data show around 490,000 distinct CDR3 sequences, with 5.3% seen just once and approximately 3.5% held by the top ten. General study results and limits: In peripheral blood, disease-linked CD8+ clones occurred at relatively low frequencies. The study looked at matched synovial fluid samples from ankylosing spondylitis patients. Disease-linked clones were reported to be significantly enriched there. Blood from ankylosing spondylitis patients appeared to carry a characteristic roughly eight-variant TCR beta motif.

This clonotype was counted at least ten times. As yet, its antigen is unknown. Germline CDR1 reads MNHEY; CDR2 reads SVGAGI. Deletions cut 7 bases from V and 7 bases from J, with 8 bases between. The CDR3 is made up of 11 amino acids. The specimen was blood, either unsorted or a sorted T cell fraction (not recorded which). The chain joins TRBV6-5 to TRBJ1-3, with a tentative D call TRBD1 (5 bases). The source of this sequence is a male donor with ankylosing spondylitis. DNA for the CDR3: TGTGCCAGCACCTACAGGAACACCATATATTTT. It translates to CASTYRNTIYF.